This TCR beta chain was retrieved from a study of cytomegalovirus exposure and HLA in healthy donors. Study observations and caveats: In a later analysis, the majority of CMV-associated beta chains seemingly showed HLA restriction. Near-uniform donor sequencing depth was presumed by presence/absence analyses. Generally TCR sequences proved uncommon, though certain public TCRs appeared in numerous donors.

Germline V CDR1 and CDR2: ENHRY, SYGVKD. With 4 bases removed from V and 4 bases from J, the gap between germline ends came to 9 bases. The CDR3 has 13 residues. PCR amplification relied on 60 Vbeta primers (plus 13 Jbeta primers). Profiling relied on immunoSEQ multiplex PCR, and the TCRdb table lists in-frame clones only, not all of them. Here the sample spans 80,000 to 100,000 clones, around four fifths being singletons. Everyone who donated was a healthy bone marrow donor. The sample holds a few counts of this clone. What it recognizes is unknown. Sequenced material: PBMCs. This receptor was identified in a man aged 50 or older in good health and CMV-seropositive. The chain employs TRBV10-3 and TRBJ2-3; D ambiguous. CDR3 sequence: CAISAVLADTQYF. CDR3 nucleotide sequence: TGTGCCATCAGTGCCGTACTTGCAGATACGCAGTATTTT.